Below, 18 T cell receptor beta chains from the same sample are listed, as sequenced in a study of CD4 T cells in relation to SARS-CoV-2 and coronaviruses. The unexposed donors gave CD4+ T cells in about 2010-2019, prior to COVID-19. CD4+ T cells were isolated from the cells after 10 days of culture. No antigen is known for these receptors. Data came from immunoSEQ multiplex PCR; TCRdb stores just in-frame clones and leaves some out. The sample lists fewer than 20,000 clones, around 77% occurring once. Input material: CD4+ T cells from PBMCs, cultured in vitro. Receptor source: a human donor in good health.

This chain connects TRBV11-2 to TRBJ2-3, with 8 bases identical to TRBD2. Germline V gene lookup returns CDR1 SGHAT and CDR2 FQNNGV. The ends lost 5 bases at V and 1 base at J; junction bases unmatched: 8. The CDR3 length is 16 residues. CDR3 amino acids: CASSRVAGPRTDTQYF. The CDR3 bases are TGTGCCAGCAGCCGCGTAGCGGGGCCGCGCACAGATACGCAGTATTTT. Full variable domain (missing parts from reference TRBV11-2 and TRBJ2-3): EAGVAQSPRYKIIEKRQSVAFWCNPISGHATLYWYQQILGQGPKLLIQFQNNGVVDDSQLPKDRFSAERLKGVDSTLKIQPAKLEDSAVYLCASSRVAGPRTDTQYFGPGTRLTVL.

The genes are TRBV7-2 and TRBJ2-7; D is perhaps TRBD1 (5 bases). Trimming cost V 5 bases and J 3 bases, with 8 bases left between them. Germline CDR1 is SGHTA and CDR2 is FQGNSA. The CDR3 is 12 amino acids. This CDR3 is CASSLDIYEQYF. DNA of the CDR3: TGTGCCAGCAGCCTGGACATCTACGAGCAGTACTTC.

The rearrangement joins TRBV29-1 to TRBJ2-2, with 7 bases identical to TRBD1. CDR1 and CDR2 from the germline V gene are SQVTM and ANQGSEA. V trimming: 6 bases; J trimming: 3 bases; junction bases outside the gene matches: 7. CDR3 length equals 14 residues. The CDR3 DNA reads as TGCAGCGTCCTTAGGGGGCTAGACACCGGGGAGCTGTTTTTT. Translating it yields CSVLRGLDTGELFF.

This clone is classed as large (0.1 to 1%). The J gene is TRBJ2-7, the V gene TRBV7-9; TRBD2 might be the D (7 bases). V lost 4 bases and J lost 0, with 16 bases in between. Germline-derived CDR1 and CDR2 are SEHNR and FQNEAQ (reference sequence). The CDR3 sequence is 16 residues long. CDR3 amino acids: CASSSLGGRSSYEQYF. The CDR3 DNA follows: TGTGCCAGCAGCTCCCTGGGGGGGCGGAGCTCCTACGAGCAGTACTTC.

V is TRBV10-2 and J is TRBJ1-1; 10 nucleotides line up with TRBD1. Germline V gives CDR1 WSHSY, CDR2 SAAADI. Trimming took 6 bases from V and 11 from J; bases not matched to a gene: 9. The CDR3 spans 13 residues. The CDR3 spells CASRVDRGSDAFF. Written as DNA, the CDR3 is TGCGCCAGCAGGGTGGACAGGGGGTCGGACGCTTTCTTT.

This clone was detected once. The chain uses TRBV6-5 and TRBJ1-1, with a possible D match to TRBD1 (6 bases). The CDR3 has 12 residues. Germline V gives CDR1 MNHEY, CDR2 SVGAGI. Trimming shortened V by 6 bases and J by 8 bases, and 13 bases separated the two germline ends. CDR3 sequence: CASRPSTGEAFF. In nucleotides, the CDR3 is TGTGCCAGCAGACCGTCTACAGGGGAAGCTTTCTTT.

The chain couples TRBV28 to TRBJ2-1; maybe TRBD2 (6 bases). Germline CDR1 reads MDHEN; CDR2 reads SYDVKM. V dropped 1 base and J dropped 0 bases, with 7 bases sitting between them. The CDR3 is made up of 15 amino acids. The CDR3 spells CASSLSTSSYNEQFF. CDR3 DNA sequence: TGTGCCAGCAGTTTATCGACTAGCTCCTACAATGAGCAGTTCTTC.

The chain is built from TRBV19 and TRBJ2-2, with TRBD1 as a possible D gene (6 bases). V shed 7 bases and J shed 6 bases, with 18 bases lying between them. The germline V gene encodes CDR1 LNHDA and CDR2 SQIVND (reference sequence). This CDR3 has 15 amino acids. This CDR3 reads CASTTNAGAAGELFF. The CDR3 bases are TGTGCCAGTACTACCAACGCAGGGGCAGCCGGGGAGCTGTTTTTT.

This clone appeared once. This chain uses TRBV7-3 with TRBJ1-1, with 9 nucleotides matching TRBD1. The CDR3 is 14 amino acids. The junction had 1 base not matched to a gene; V was cut back by 4 bases and J by 1 base. CDR1 is SGHTA, CDR2 FQGTGA, per germline. CDR3 DNA sequence: TGTGCCAGCAGCTCGGGACAGGGGAACACTGAAGCTTTCTTT. This sequence encodes CASSSGQGNTEAFF.

The chain links TRBV28 to TRBJ1-2; TRBD1 matches at 8 bases. Trimming removed 6 bases from V and 4 bases from J; junction bases left unmatched: 7. The CDR3 runs to 14 residues. Germline V gene sequence: CDR1 MDHEN, CDR2 SYDVKM. In nucleotides, the CDR3 is TGTGCCAGCAGGGCGACAGGGGTCGGCTATGGCTACACCTTC. Protein sequence: CASRATGVGYGYTF.

V and J are TRBV10-3 and TRBJ2-1; maybe TRBD2 (5 bases). Trimming removed 0 bases at V and 8 bases at J, with 11 bases between. Germline V CDR1 and CDR2: ENHRY, SYGVKD. This CDR3 has 14 residues. The CDR3 region has the DNA TGTGCCATCAGTGAGTCGACTAATGGAGATGAGCAGTTCTTC. Its protein is CAISESTNGDEQFF.

The V and J genes are TRBV24-1 and TRBJ2-2; D perhaps matches TRBD1 (5 bases). The CDR3 sequence is 13 residues long. V lost 5 bases and J lost 8, with 11 bases in between. The germline V gene encodes CDR1 KGHDR and CDR2 SFDVKD. DNA for the CDR3: TGTGCCACCAGTGGCCCAGGGTTTGGGGAGCTGTTTTTT. Translated: CATSGPGFGELFF.

This clone is a singleton in its sample. The chain recombines TRBV3-1 (or the pseudogene TRBV3-2) with TRBJ1-3; no reliable D call. The CDR3 is 16 residues long. Looked up from germline, CDR1 is LGHDT and CDR2 is YNNKEL (reference sequence). The germline V and J ends were trimmed by 2 bases and 4 bases, with 15 bases remaining between them. CDR3 sequence: CASSQSAETPGNTIYF. CDR3 DNA sequence: TGTGCCAGCAGCCAATCGGCGGAAACGCCAGGAAACACCATATATTTT.

Only a few counts were recorded for this clone. The genes are TRBV6-6 and TRBJ2-1, with 14 positions matching TRBD2. This CDR3 region has 17 residues. Unmatched junction bases numbered 8, after V lost 5 bases and J lost 5 bases. Germline assignment: CDR1 MNHNY and CDR2 SVGAGI (reference sequence). CDR3 region: CASSPGTSGSGNNEQFF. CDR3 in DNA: TGTGCCAGCAGTCCCGGGACTAGCGGGAGCGGAAACAATGAGCAGTTCTTC.

This clone was seen once. CDR3 sequence (DNA): TGCAGTGCTAGGCCAGCAAATGAAGCTTTCTTT. Translated, it gives CSARPANEAFF. The V and J genes are TRBV20-1 and TRBJ1-1; D gene unclear. The germline V gene has CDR1 DFQATT and CDR2 SNEGSKA (reference sequence). The CDR3 runs to 11 residues. V was pared by 3 bases and J by 7 bases, with 9 bases between.

This clone was seen a few times. The CDR3 DNA reads TGTGCCAGCAGTCTCGGGACAGGTCCCTACGAGCAGTACTTC. It is translated as CASSLGTGPYEQYF. The chain employs TRBV28 and TRBJ2-7; 8 bases are shared with TRBD1. CDR3 length equals 14 residues. Unmatched junction bases numbered 5, after V lost 5 bases and J lost 2 bases. Germline V CDR1 and CDR2: MDHEN, SYDVKM.

The V and J genes are TRBV2 and TRBJ2-1; 11 nucleotides agree with TRBD2. CDR3 length equals 16 residues. Germline loops: CDR1 SNHLY, CDR2 FYNNEI. V lost 5 bases to trimming and J lost 4 bases; unmatched junction nucleotides: 7. CDR3 in DNA: TGTGCCAGCAGTTCTTTTAGCGGGAGGGTTTACAATGAGCAGTTCTTC. Its translation is CASSSFSGRVYNEQFF.

The chain employs TRBV6-5 and TRBJ2-1; D possibly corresponds to TRBD2 (6 bases). Trimming stripped 10 bases from V and 8 bases from J, with 18 bases between. CDR3 length: 13 residues. Germline CDR1 MNHEY, CDR2 SVGAGI. This CDR3 is CATRDLYIDEQFF. Here the CDR3 DNA reads TGTGCCACCCGGGACTTATACATCGATGAGCAGTTCTTC.